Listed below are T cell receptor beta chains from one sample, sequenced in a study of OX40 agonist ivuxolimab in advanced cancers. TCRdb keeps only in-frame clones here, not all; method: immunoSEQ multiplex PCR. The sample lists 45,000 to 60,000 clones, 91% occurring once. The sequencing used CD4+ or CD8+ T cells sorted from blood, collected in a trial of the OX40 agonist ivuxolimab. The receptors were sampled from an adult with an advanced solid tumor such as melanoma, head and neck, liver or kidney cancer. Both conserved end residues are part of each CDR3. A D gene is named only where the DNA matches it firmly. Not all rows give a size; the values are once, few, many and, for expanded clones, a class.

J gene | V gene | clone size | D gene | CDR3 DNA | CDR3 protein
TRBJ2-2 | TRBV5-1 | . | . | TGCGCCAGCAGCTCACAACCGGGGGACACCGGGGAGCTGTTTTTT | CASSSQPGDTGELFF
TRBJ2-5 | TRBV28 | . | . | TGTGCCAGCAGTTTTGGGGACAACCACCGGGAGACCCAGTACTTC | CASSFGDNHRETQYF
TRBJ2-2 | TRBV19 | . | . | TGTGCCAGTAGTATTTCCGGATACACCGGGGAGCTGTTTTTT | CASSISGYTGELFF
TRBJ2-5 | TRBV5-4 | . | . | TGTGCCAGCAGTTCCGGCGGCCAAGAGACCCAGTACTTC | CASSSGGQETQYF
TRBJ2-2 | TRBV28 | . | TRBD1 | TGTGCCAGCAGTTTAGGGGACAGGAACACCGGGGAGCTGTTTTTT | CASSLGDRNTGELFF
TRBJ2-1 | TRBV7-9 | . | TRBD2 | TGTGCATACCAAGGAGGGAGGGGACTCTACTTCGATGAGCAGTTCTTC | CAYQGGRGLYFDEQFF
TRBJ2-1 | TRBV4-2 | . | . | TGTGCCAGCAGCCCACTCCGCGAAACTGGCGATGAGCAGTTCTTC | CASSPLRETGDEQFF
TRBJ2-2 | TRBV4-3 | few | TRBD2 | TGCGCCAGCAGCCACCAGACTAGCGGGAGTTGGGTCGGGGAGCTGTTTTTT | CASSHQTSGSWVGELFF
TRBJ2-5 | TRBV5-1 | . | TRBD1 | TGCGCCAGCAGCGCAGGGACAGACCAAGAGACCCAGTACTTC | CASSAGTDQETQYF
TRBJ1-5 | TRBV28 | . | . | TGTGCCAGCAGTCCGTTGGGTGGGACGAATCAGCCCCAGCATTTT | CASSPLGGTNQPQHF
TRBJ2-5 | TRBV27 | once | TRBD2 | TGTGCCAGCAGCCCATATGGGTTGCACCGGGGGGGGGAGACCCAGTACTTC | CASSPYGLHRGGETQYF
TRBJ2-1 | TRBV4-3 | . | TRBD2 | TGCGCCAGCAGCCAAGGGACTAGCGGGGTTAGCTCCTACAATGAGCAGTTCTTC | CASSQGTSGVSSYNEQFF
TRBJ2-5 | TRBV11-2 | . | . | TGTGCCAGCGGGTCGAGGGTCCCCCAAGAGACCCAGTACTTC | CASGSRVPQETQYF
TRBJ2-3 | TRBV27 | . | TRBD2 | TGTGCCAGCAGCCCGTGGGCTAGCGGGTCAGATACGCAGTATTTT | CASSPWASGSDTQYF
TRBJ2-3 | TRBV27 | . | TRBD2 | TGTGCCGGCAGCCCAGGGGTAGCGGGAGGGCCGGGCACAGATACGCAGTATTTT | CAGSPGVAGGPGTDTQYF
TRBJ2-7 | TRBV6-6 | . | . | TGTGCCAGCAGCTCTCCCCTGCGGGCCACCTACGAGCAGTACTTC | CASSSPLRATYEQYF
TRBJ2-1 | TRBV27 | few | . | TGTGCCAGCAGGAGTTTCCAATGGGACACGACGCTCTACAATGAGCAGTTCTTC | CASRSFQWDTTLYNEQFF
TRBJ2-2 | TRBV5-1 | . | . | TGCGCCAGCAGCTTAGAACCGGGACCGCCACTTACCGGGGAGCTGTTTTTT | CASSLEPGPPLTGELFF
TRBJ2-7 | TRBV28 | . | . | TGTGCCAGCAGTTTATGGGACCCACAGTTGGGGGCCGACGAGCAGTACTTC | CASSLWDPQLGADEQYF
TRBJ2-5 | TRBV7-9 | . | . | TGTGCCAGCAGCTTCGGGGTCCGGGCGGCCGTTTGGGGAGAGACCCAGTACTTC | CASSFGVRAAVWGETQYF
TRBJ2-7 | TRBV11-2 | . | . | TGTGCCAGCAGCTACCCCCACGCGATCTACGAGCAGTACTTC | CASSYPHAIYEQYF
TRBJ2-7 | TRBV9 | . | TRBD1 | TGTGCCAGCAGCTCGGGGACAGGGGGCTACGAGCAGTACTTC | CASSSGTGGYEQYF
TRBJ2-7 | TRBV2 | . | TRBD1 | TGTGCCAGCAGCCGGGACAGTTACAACGAGCAGTACTTC | CASSRDSYNEQYF
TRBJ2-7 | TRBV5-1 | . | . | TGCGCCAGCAGCTTGTCACAGGGTATCAACGAGCAGTACTTC | CASSLSQGINEQYF
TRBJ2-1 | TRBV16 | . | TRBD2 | TGTGCCAGCAGCCAACCGGGAGGAGGCAATGAGCAGTTCTTC | CASSQPGGGNEQFF
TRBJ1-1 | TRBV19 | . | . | TGTGCCAGTACCGCTCGACTCGGGGCTTTCTTT | CASTARLGAFF
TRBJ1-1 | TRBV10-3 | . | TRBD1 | TGTGCCATCAGGGACAGGGACGTGAACACTGAAGCTTTCTTT | CAIRDRDVNTEAFF
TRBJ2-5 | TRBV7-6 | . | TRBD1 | TGTGCCAGCAGCTTCGGACAGGGGGCGGAGACCCAGTACTTC | CASSFGQGAETQYF
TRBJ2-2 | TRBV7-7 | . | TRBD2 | TGTGCCAGCAGCCGTACTAGCGGGCTAAACACCGGGGAGCTGTTTTTT | CASSRTSGLNTGELFF
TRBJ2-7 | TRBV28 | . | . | TGTGCCAGCAGTTTCGCGACGAGCTCTAACGAGCAGTACTTC | CASSFATSSNEQYF
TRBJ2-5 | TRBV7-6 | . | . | TGTGCCAGCAGCTTACAGGGGGCGGGAGGCGAGACCCAGTACTTC | CASSLQGAGGETQYF
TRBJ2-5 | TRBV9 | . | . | TGTGCCAGCAGCGCAACAGGGAGCGGCCAAGAGACCCAGTACTTC | CASSATGSGQETQYF
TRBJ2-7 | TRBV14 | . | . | TGTGCCAGCAGCCAACGGGAGAGGTCCTACGAGCAGTACTTC | CASSQRERSYEQYF
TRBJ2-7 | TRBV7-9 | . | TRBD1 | TGTGCCAGCAGCTTGGGAACCGGGACAGCGCTAGGCTACGAGCAGTACTTC | CASSLGTGTALGYEQYF
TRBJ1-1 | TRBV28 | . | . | TGTGCCAGCAGTTTGACCAGGATAAACACTGAAGCTTTCTTT | CASSLTRINTEAFF
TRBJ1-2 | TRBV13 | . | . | TGTGCCAGCAGCTTAGAGCGGAGTGAGAACGGCTACACCTTC | CASSLERSENGYTF
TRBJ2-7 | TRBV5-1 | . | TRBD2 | TGCGCCAGCAGCTTGACTAGCGGCTACGAGCAGTACTTC | CASSLTSGYEQYF
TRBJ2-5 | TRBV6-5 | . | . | TGTGCCAGCAGTTCCCAGATGGGGGGAGAGACCCAGTACTTC | CASSSQMGGETQYF
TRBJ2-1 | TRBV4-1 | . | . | TGCGCCAGCAAAGGGCGGAACTACAATGAGCAGTTCTTC | CASKGRNYNEQFF
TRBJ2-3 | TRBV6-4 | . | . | TGTGCCAGCAGGAAGGACCTTTATAGCACAGATACGCAGTATTTT | CASRKDLYSTDTQYF
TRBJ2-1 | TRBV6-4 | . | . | TGTGCCAGCAGTGACCGACCGATAGAGCTGGGGGATGAGCAGTTCTTC | CASSDRPIELGDEQFF
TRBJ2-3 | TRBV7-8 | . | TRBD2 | TGTGCCAGCAGCTTTCGGGTAGCGGGAGAAGATACGCAGTATTTT | CASSFRVAGEDTQYF
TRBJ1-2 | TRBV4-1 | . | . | TGCGCCAGCAGCCAAGAGCCGGGGATGGTATCAGATGGCTACACCTTC | CASSQEPGMVSDGYTF
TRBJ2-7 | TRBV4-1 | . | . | TGCGCCAGCAGCCAGGAAGGTAGCGGCCCGGAGCAGTACTTC | CASSQEGSGPEQYF
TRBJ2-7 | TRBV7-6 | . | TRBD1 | TGTGCCAGCAGCTTAGAACCGGACAGGGTCCTCTCCTACGAGCAGTACTTC | CASSLEPDRVLSYEQYF
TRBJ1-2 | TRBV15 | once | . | TGTGCCACCACCAGGTCGGGGGAACGGGATTATGGCTACACCTTC | CATTRSGERDYGYTF
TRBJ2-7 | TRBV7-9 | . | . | TGTGCCAGCGAGGGGGGTTTCACCTACGAGCAGTACTTC | CASEGGFTYEQYF
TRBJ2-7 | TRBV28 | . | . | TGTGCCAGCAGTTTCGACTATGGCGCCGAGCAGTACTTC | CASSFDYGAEQYF